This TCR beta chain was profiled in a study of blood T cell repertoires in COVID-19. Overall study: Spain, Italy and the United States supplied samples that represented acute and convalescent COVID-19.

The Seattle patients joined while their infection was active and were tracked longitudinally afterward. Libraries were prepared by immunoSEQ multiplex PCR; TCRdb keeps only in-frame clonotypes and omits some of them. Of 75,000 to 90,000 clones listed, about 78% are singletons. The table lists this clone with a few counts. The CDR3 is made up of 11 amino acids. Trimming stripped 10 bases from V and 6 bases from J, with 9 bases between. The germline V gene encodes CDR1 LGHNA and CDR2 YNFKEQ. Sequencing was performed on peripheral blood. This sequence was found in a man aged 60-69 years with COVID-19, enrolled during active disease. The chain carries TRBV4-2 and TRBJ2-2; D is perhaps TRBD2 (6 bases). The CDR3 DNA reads TGTGCCACGGGGGTCGCCGGGGAGCTGTTTTTT. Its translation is CATGVAGELFF.